This TCR beta chain was identified in a study of blood T cells in healthy people across ages. This clonotype was observed many times. PCR was performed a second time for about 7 to 11 cycles using a sample-barcoded 5' primer and a J-beta primer mix. TCRdb reprocessed the 5' RACE reads via MiXCR and lists one record per CDR3 protein. The table shows roughly 1,700,000 distinct CDR3 sequences, with approximately 30% occurring only once. The length of the CDR3 is 12 residues. The germline gives CDR1 SNHLY, CDR2 FYNNEI. V was trimmed by 6 bases and J by 3 bases, leaving 8 bases between them. The sequencing input was blood. This receptor was obtained from a woman under 40 in good health. V gene TRBV2 combines with J gene TRBJ2-5, with a tentative D call TRBD1 (6 bases). The chain's CDR3 is CASSWTEETQYF. CDR3 bases: TGTGCCAGCAGCTGGACAGAAGAGACCCAGTACTTC.